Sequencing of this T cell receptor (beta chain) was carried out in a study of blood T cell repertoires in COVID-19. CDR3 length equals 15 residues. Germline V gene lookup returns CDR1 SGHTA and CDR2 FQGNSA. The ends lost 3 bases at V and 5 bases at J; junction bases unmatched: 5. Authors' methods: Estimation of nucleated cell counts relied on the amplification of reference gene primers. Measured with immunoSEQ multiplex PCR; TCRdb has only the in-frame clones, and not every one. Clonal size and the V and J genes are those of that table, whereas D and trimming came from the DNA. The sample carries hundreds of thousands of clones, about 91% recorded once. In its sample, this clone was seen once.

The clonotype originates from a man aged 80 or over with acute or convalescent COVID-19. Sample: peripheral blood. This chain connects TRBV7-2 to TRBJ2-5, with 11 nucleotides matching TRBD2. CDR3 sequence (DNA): TGTGCCAGCAGCTTGGAGAGACTAGCGGGGGAGACCCAGTACTTC. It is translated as CASSLERLAGETQYF.